This passage covers 10 T cell receptor beta chains from one sample sequenced in a study of CD8 T cells in Susac syndrome. Random-hexamer reverse transcription was applied to about 0.45 to 1 ug RNA. TCRdb used MiXCR to reprocess the immunoSEQ multiplex PCR reads, holding one entry per CDR3 protein. The sample has 170,000 or so distinct CDR3 sequences, 85% to 95% seen once. Sequencing input: CD8+ T cells from PBMCs. The source is a human donor with multiple sclerosis.

This clonotype has more than one count but fewer than ten. This chain uses TRBV5-6 with TRBJ2-2, with TRBD1 as a possible D gene (6 bases). Deletions cut 5 bases from V and 7 bases from J, with 18 bases between. The CDR3 is 15 amino acids. In germline, CDR1 is SGHDT, CDR2 YYEEEE. The chain's CDR3 is CASRPTGSAIGELFF. The CDR3 nucleotides read TGTGCCAGCAGGCCTACAGGGTCGGCGATCGGGGAGCTGTTTTTT. Looking up the rest from reference TRBV5-6 and TRBJ2-2 gives the full variable domain: DAGVTQSPTHLIKTRGQQVTLRCSPKSGHDTVSWYQQALGQGPQFIFQYYEEEERQRGNFPDRFSGHQFPNYSSELNVNALLLGDSALYLCASRPTGSAIGELFFGEGSRLTVL.

The V call is TRBV19, the J call TRBJ2-2, with no clear D. The CDR3 totals 13 residues. From germline, CDR1 is LNHDA and CDR2 SQIVND (reference sequence). V lost 5 bases and J 4 bases, leaving 8 bases between the germline ends. CDR3 nucleotide sequence: TGTGCCAGTAGTCCGAGTCCCACCGGGGAGCTGTTTTTT. This encodes CASSPSPTGELFF.

This sequence joins TRBV12-5 and TRBJ2-7; D unresolved. The CDR3 length is 13 residues. Trimming shortened V by 1 base and J by 6 bases, and 10 bases separated the two germline ends. Germline CDR1 and CDR2: LGHNT and FRNRAP. Here the CDR3 reads CASGLGSPSEQYF. CDR3 nucleotides: TGTGCTAGTGGTTTGGGGTCTCCAAGCGAGCAGTACTTC.

The chain is built from TRBV20-1 and TRBJ2-7; 8 nucleotides agree with TRBD1. The ends lost 1 base at V and 2 bases at J; junction bases unmatched: 10. Germline lookup yields CDR1 DFQATT and CDR2 SNEGSKA (reference sequence). The length of the CDR3 is 16 residues. DNA for the CDR3: TGCAGTGCTAGAGCGGTTGGGACAGGATCGACCTACGAGCAGTACTTC. Amino acid sequence: CSARAVGTGSTYEQYF.

The V gene is TRBV10-3, the J gene TRBJ2-1; no definite D call. Trimming pared 3 bases from V and 10 bases from J, leaving 13 bases between. This CDR3 has 13 amino acids. Germline V gene sequence: CDR1 ENHRY, CDR2 SYGVKD. CDR3 in DNA: TGTGCCATCAGTGATTGGGGAATTCGGGAGCAGTTCTTC. The encoded protein is CAISDWGIREQFF.

For the CDR3, the DNA is TGTGCCAGCAGTTGGATGGGACAGGGGGAAGGCGAGCAGTACTTC. It encodes CASSWMGQGEGEQYF. The rearrangement links TRBV6-2 or TRBV6-3 to TRBJ2-7, with 11 positions matching TRBD1. Germline values: CDR1 MNHEY, CDR2 SVGEGT. This CDR3 spans 15 amino acids. The V and J ends lost 4 bases and 6 bases, in that order; junction bases with no gene match: 8.

There are a few counts of this clonotype. The V and J genes are TRBV13 and TRBJ2-7, with D tentatively TRBD2 (6 bases). There are 14 residues in the CDR3. With 5 bases removed from V and 6 bases from J, the gap between germline ends came to 17 bases. Germline lookup yields CDR1 PRHDT and CDR2 FYEKMQ (reference sequence). This CDR3 reads CASSQVALGLEQYF. As DNA, the CDR3 is TGTGCCAGCAGCCAAGTAGCGTTGGGACTCGAGCAGTACTTC.

The genes are TRBV6-1 and TRBJ2-5, with D unclear. This CDR3 spans 14 amino acids. V was trimmed by 5 bases and J by 5 bases, leaving 15 bases between them. Germline V gene sequence: CDR1 MNHNS, CDR2 SASEGT. The CDR3 spells CASSSWTQKETQYF. For the CDR3, the DNA is TGTGCCAGCAGTTCCTGGACCCAAAAGGAGACCCAGTACTTC.

The chain has TRBV9 and TRBJ2-7; 8 nucleotides align to TRBD1. Germline assignment: CDR1 SGDLS and CDR2 YYNGEE. The V gene end was trimmed by 0 bases and the J gene end by 2 bases; junction bases not matched to a gene: 4. CDR3 length: 15 amino acids. CDR3 in DNA: TGTGCCAGCAGCGTAGGGGCAGGGGGCGCCTACGAGCAGTACTTC. Encoded protein: CASSVGAGGAYEQYF.

The chain employs TRBV29-1 and TRBJ1-2; D gene unclear. This CDR3 has 13 residues. With 3 bases removed from V and 8 bases from J, the gap between germline ends came to 16 bases. Per germline, CDR1 SQVTM and CDR2 ANQGSEA. The CDR3 here is CSVDFGLDHGYTF. The CDR3 nucleotides read TGCAGCGTTGATTTTGGACTAGATCACGGCTACACCTTC.